These 5 T cell receptor beta chains came from one sample sequenced in a study of T cell repertoires in ileal Crohn's disease. TCRdb's copy holds only in-frame clones and misses some; the assay was immunoSEQ multiplex PCR. The sample has over 14,000 clones; around 79% are singletons. Source material: ileal tissue. These TCRs come from an adult with Crohn's disease.

The rearrangement uses TRBV7-6 and TRBJ2-1; 8 nucleotides line up with TRBD1. Looked up from germline, CDR1 is SGHVS and CDR2 is FNYEAQ. The length of the CDR3 is 15 residues. V lost 5 bases to trimming and J lost 0 bases; unmatched junction nucleotides: 3. The CDR3 DNA reads as TGTGCCAGCAGCCGAGACAGGGGCTCCTACAATGAGCAGTTCTTC. Translation gives CASSRDRGSYNEQFF.

The chain couples TRBV6-6 to TRBJ1-1, with 7 bases that match TRBD1. J was trimmed by 6 bases and V by 5 bases; bases with no gene match: 6. This CDR3 is 13 amino acids long. Germline CDR1 MNHNY, CDR2 SVGAGI (reference sequence). The chain's CDR3 is CASSTTGVAEAFF. The CDR3 DNA sequence: TGTGCCAGCAGTACTACAGGGGTTGCTGAAGCTTTCTTT.

The chain is built from TRBV19 and TRBJ2-7; D call uncertain. CDR1 LNHDA and CDR2 SQIVND come from the germline V gene (reference sequence). V lost 4 bases and J 2 bases, leaving 15 bases between the germline ends. The CDR3 sequence is 15 residues long. This chain's CDR3 is CASSSLMVGPYEQYF. Written as DNA, the CDR3 is TGTGCCAGTAGTAGTTTAATGGTGGGCCCCTACGAGCAGTACTTC.

The chain joins TRBV5-1 to TRBJ2-1; 10 nucleotides align to TRBD2. Trimming took 4 bases from V and 0 from J; bases not matched to a gene: 7. The CDR3 has 17 residues. Germline V gene data show CDR1 as SGHRS and CDR2 as YFSETQ. The CDR3 DNA follows: TGCGCCAGCAGCGTGAGACTAGCGGGTAGCTCCTACAATGAGCAGTTCTTC. Translated: CASSVRLAGSSYNEQFF.

CDR3 nucleotides: TGCGCCAGCAGCACGGGACAGGGAGACTCACCCCTCCACTTT. Its protein is CASSTGQGDSPLHF. The chain combines TRBV5-1 with TRBJ1-6, with TRBD1 matching 9 bases. Per the germline V gene, CDR1 is SGHRS and CDR2 is YFSETQ. The CDR3 sequence is 14 residues long. V gave up 4 bases and J gave up 10 bases; unmatched junction bases: 6.